This is a list of T cell receptor beta chains from one sample in a study of early T cells in non-severe SARS-CoV-2 infection. TCRdb itself ran the 5' RACE reads through MiXCR, one entry per CDR3 protein. The sample records about 59,000 distinct CDR3 sequences, 10% to 13% being singletons. The sample taken for sequencing was whole blood. These receptor sequences come from an adult who was a healthcare worker with PCR-confirmed SARS-CoV-2 infection or an uninfected control (not recorded which). Both conserved end residues are part of each CDR3. The order of the fields is D gene, clone size, J gene, V gene, CDR3 protein, CDR3 DNA. A D gene is named only where the DNA matches it firmly. Clone size is stated in some rows and not others, as once, few, many or a class when expanded.

d_call: TRBD2
clone_size: NA
j_call: TRBJ2-3
v_call: TRBV5-1
cdr3_aa: CASSLERGVDTQYF
cdr3_nt: TGCGCCAGCAGCTTGGAGCGGGGGGTGGATACGCAGTATTTT

d_call: NA
clone_size: NA
j_call: TRBJ2-3
v_call: TRBV29-1
cdr3_aa: CSVGGGTDTQYF
cdr3_nt: TGCAGCGTTGGCGGGGGCACAGATACGCAGTATTTT

d_call: NA
clone_size: many
j_call: TRBJ1-5
v_call: TRBV11-2
cdr3_aa: CASSLKGPPQHF
cdr3_nt: TGTGCCAGCAGCTTGAAAGGGCCGCCCCAGCATTTT

d_call: NA
clone_size: many
j_call: TRBJ2-5
v_call: TRBV19
cdr3_aa: CASSRDDRSGTQYF
cdr3_nt: TGTGCCAGTAGCCGCGACGACAGGTCGGGGACCCAGTACTTC

d_call: TRBD1
clone_size: NA
j_call: TRBJ1-2
v_call: TRBV10-1
cdr3_aa: CASSESEGGHGYTF
cdr3_nt: TGCGCCAGCAGTGAGTCAGAAGGGGGCCATGGCTACACCTTC

d_call: NA
clone_size: few
j_call: TRBJ2-1
v_call: TRBV12-5
cdr3_aa: CASGFTGPYNEQFF
cdr3_nt: TGTGCTAGTGGTTTCACGGGCCCTTACAATGAGCAGTTCTTC

d_call: NA
clone_size: many
j_call: TRBJ1-6
v_call: TRBV12-3/TRBV12-4
cdr3_aa: CASRVSEDSPLHF
cdr3_nt: TGTGCCAGCAGGGTATCGGAAGACTCACCCCTCCACTTT

d_call: NA
clone_size: many
j_call: TRBJ2-4
v_call: TRBV6-5
cdr3_aa: CASSSGQFGENIQYF
cdr3_nt: TGTGCCAGCAGTTCCGGACAGTTTGGGGAAAACATTCAGTACTTC

d_call: TRBD1
clone_size: many
j_call: TRBJ2-7
v_call: TRBV20-1
cdr3_aa: CSARTGTGLLEQYF
cdr3_nt: TGCAGTGCTCGGACCGGGACAGGCCTATTGGAGCAGTACTTC

d_call: NA
clone_size: NA
j_call: TRBJ2-5
v_call: TRBV12-3/TRBV12-4
cdr3_aa: CASSWRQETQYF
cdr3_nt: TGTGCCAGCAGTTGGCGACAAGAGACCCAGTACTTC

d_call: TRBD1
clone_size: many
j_call: TRBJ1-1
v_call: TRBV20-1
cdr3_aa: CSATGGGFEMNTEAFF
cdr3_nt: TGCAGTGCGACAGGGGGGGGTTTCGAAATGAACACTGAAGCTTTCTTT

d_call: NA
clone_size: many
j_call: TRBJ1-1
v_call: TRBV10-2
cdr3_aa: CASSVNVNTEAFF
cdr3_nt: TGCGCCAGCAGTGTGAATGTGAACACTGAAGCTTTCTTT

d_call: NA
clone_size: many
j_call: TRBJ2-3
v_call: TRBV5-1
cdr3_aa: CASSERATDTQYF
cdr3_nt: TGCGCCAGCAGCGAACGGGCCACAGATACGCAGTATTTT

d_call: NA
clone_size: many
j_call: TRBJ1-4
v_call: TRBV7-9
cdr3_aa: CASSLRDEKLFF
cdr3_nt: TGTGCCAGCAGCTTAAGAGATGAAAAACTGTTTTTT

d_call: TRBD1
clone_size: many
j_call: TRBJ2-5
v_call: TRBV6-5
cdr3_aa: CASSYSGQDQETQYF
cdr3_nt: TGTGCCAGCAGTTACAGCGGACAGGACCAAGAGACCCAGTACTTC

d_call: NA
clone_size: many
j_call: TRBJ2-7
v_call: TRBV7-9
cdr3_aa: CASSLVTNPYEQYF
cdr3_nt: TGTGCCAGCAGCTTAGTGACAAATCCCTACGAGCAGTACTTC

d_call: TRBD1
clone_size: many
j_call: TRBJ1-1
v_call: TRBV12-3/TRBV12-4
cdr3_aa: CASADRALEAFF
cdr3_nt: TGTGCCAGCGCGGACAGGGCCCTTGAGGCTTTCTTT

d_call: NA
clone_size: many
j_call: TRBJ2-5
v_call: TRBV11-2
cdr3_aa: CASSFGGVKYQETQYF
cdr3_nt: TGTGCCAGCAGCTTCGGGGGAGTTAAGTACCAAGAGACCCAGTACTTC

d_call: TRBD1
clone_size: NA
j_call: TRBJ2-1
v_call: TRBV25-1
cdr3_aa: CASRPGQGKDRSYNEQFF
cdr3_nt: TGTGCCAGCCGTCCGGGACAGGGTAAAGATAGGTCCTACAATGAGCAGTTCTTC

d_call: NA
clone_size: medium-sized
j_call: TRBJ1-2
v_call: TRBV12-3/TRBV12-4
cdr3_aa: CASSLKGGGYTF
cdr3_nt: TGTGCCAGCAGCCTTAAAGGGGGTGGCTACACCTTC

d_call: NA
clone_size: many
j_call: TRBJ2-3
v_call: TRBV6-5
cdr3_aa: CASSSSWGEDTQYF
cdr3_nt: TGTGCCAGCAGTTCCAGTTGGGGCGAGGATACGCAGTATTTT

d_call: NA
clone_size: once
j_call: TRBJ1-1
v_call: TRBV11-2
cdr3_aa: CASSLEGRVNTEAFF
cdr3_nt: TGTGCCAGCAGCTTAGAAGGGAGGGTGAACACTGAAGCTTTCTTT

d_call: NA
clone_size: NA
j_call: TRBJ2-3
v_call: TRBV6-1
cdr3_aa: CASSDRLRTDTQYF
cdr3_nt: TGTGCCAGCAGTGACAGGTTACGTACAGATACGCAGTATTTT

d_call: TRBD2
clone_size: few
j_call: TRBJ2-1
v_call: TRBV5-1
cdr3_aa: CASSPRASGGVWEQFF
cdr3_nt: TGCGCCAGCAGCCCCCGGGCTAGCGGGGGGGTGTGGGAGCAGTTCTTC

d_call: NA
clone_size: many
j_call: TRBJ2-3
v_call: TRBV4-3
cdr3_aa: CASSQGLADTQYF
cdr3_nt: TGCGCCAGCAGCCAAGGGCTTGCGGATACGCAGTATTTT

d_call: NA
clone_size: many
j_call: TRBJ1-1
v_call: TRBV29-1
cdr3_aa: CSAGTQGLGAFF
cdr3_nt: TGCAGCGCCGGAACTCAGGGTTTGGGGGCTTTCTTT

d_call: TRBD1
clone_size: NA
j_call: TRBJ1-5
v_call: TRBV7-2
cdr3_aa: CASSLALTGVQPQHF
cdr3_nt: TGTGCCAGCAGCTTAGCATTGACAGGGGTCCAGCCCCAGCATTTT

d_call: NA
clone_size: many
j_call: TRBJ1-1
v_call: TRBV6-4
cdr3_aa: CASKEQGSTEAFF
cdr3_nt: TGTGCCAGCAAAGAACAGGGTAGCACTGAAGCTTTCTTT

d_call: NA
clone_size: many
j_call: TRBJ2-3
v_call: TRBV6-2/TRBV6-3
cdr3_aa: CASSGLWGSTLTDTQYF
cdr3_nt: TGTGCCAGCAGTGGACTTTGGGGGTCAACCCTCACAGATACGCAGTATTTT

d_call: NA
clone_size: NA
j_call: TRBJ2-7
v_call: TRBV7-6
cdr3_aa: CASSPLVLLDNRFHEQYF
cdr3_nt: TGTGCCAGCAGCCCCCTTGTCCTCCTGGACAACCGATTCCACGAGCAGTACTTC

d_call: TRBD1
clone_size: NA
j_call: TRBJ2-7
v_call: TRBV5-1
cdr3_aa: CASSRGQGRDEQYF
cdr3_nt: TGCGCCAGCAGCAGAGGACAGGGTAGGGACGAGCAGTACTTC

d_call: NA
clone_size: NA
j_call: TRBJ1-2
v_call: TRBV6-6
cdr3_aa: CASSRGAGYGYTF
cdr3_nt: TGTGCCAGCAGTCGTGGGGCTGGCTATGGCTACACCTTC